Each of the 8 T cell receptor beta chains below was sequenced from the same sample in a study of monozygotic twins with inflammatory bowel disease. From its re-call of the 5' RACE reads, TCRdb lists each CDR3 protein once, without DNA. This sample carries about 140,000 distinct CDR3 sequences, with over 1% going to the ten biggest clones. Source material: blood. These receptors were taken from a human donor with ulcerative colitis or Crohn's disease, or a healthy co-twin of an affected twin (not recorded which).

CDR3 sequence reads: CASTIGGEIYEQYF. The chain uses TRBV7-9 and TRBJ2-7; absent DNA, TCRdb's TRBD1 call cannot be checked. Germline V lookup: CDR1 SEHNR, CDR2 FQNEAQ (reference sequence). The CDR3 runs 14 residues.

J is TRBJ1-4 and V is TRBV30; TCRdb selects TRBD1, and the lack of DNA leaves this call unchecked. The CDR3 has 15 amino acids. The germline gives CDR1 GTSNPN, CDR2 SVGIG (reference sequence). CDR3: CAWSAWDTATKKLFF.

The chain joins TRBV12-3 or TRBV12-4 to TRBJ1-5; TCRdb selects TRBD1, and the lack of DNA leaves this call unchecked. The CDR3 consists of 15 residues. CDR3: CASSPTDRGNQPQHF.

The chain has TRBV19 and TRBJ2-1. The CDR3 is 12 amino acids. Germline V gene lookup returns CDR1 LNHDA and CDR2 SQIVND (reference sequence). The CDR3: CASSLLGKEQFF.

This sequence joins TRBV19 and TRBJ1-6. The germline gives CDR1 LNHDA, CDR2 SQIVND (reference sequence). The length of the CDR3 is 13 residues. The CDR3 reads CASRQVDNSPLHF.

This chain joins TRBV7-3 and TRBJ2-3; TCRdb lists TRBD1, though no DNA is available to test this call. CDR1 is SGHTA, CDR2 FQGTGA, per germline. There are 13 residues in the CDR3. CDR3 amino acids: CASSLLGADTQYF.

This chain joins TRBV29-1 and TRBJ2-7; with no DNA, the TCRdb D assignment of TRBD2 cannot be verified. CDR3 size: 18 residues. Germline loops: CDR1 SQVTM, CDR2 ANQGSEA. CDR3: CSVEGGTGVVGGLYEQYF.

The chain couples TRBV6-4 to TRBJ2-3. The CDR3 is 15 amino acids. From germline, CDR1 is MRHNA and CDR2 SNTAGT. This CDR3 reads CASSMQSSSTDTQYF.